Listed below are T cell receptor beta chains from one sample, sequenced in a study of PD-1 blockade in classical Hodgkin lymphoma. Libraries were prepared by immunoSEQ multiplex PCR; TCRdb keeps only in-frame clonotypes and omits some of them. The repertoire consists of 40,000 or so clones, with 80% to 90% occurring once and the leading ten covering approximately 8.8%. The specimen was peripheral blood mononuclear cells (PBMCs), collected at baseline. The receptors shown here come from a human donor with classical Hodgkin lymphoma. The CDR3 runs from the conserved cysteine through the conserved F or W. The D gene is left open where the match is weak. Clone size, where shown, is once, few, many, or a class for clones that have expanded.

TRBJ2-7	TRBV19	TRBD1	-	CASSMGDRVLHEQYF	TGTGCCAGTAGTATGGGGGACAGAGTGCTTCACGAGCAGTACTTC
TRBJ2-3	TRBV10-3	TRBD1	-	CAIRRDRDTDTQYF	TGTGCCATCAGACGGGACAGGGACACAGATACGCAGTATTTT
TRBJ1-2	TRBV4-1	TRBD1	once	CASSQEPGQGAHGYTF	TGCGCCAGCAGCCAAGAGCCGGGACAGGGGGCGCATGGCTACACCTTC
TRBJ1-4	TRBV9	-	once	CASSGNRAANEKLFF	TGTGCCAGCAGCGGCAACAGGGCGGCTAATGAAAAACTGTTTTTT
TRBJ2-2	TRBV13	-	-	CASSLYPGSFTGELFF	TGTGCCAGCAGCTTATATCCAGGGAGTTTTACCGGGGAGCTGTTTTTT
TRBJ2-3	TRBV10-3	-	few	CAISESRYTQYF	TGTGCCATCAGTGAATCCCGGTATACGCAGTATTTT
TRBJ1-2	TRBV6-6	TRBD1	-	CASSPQGAARYTF	TGTGCCAGCAGTCCACAGGGGGCGGCACGATACACCTTC
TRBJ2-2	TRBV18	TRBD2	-	CASSPGLAGTGELFF	TGTGCCAGCTCACCAGGACTAGCGGGAACCGGGGAGCTGTTTTTT
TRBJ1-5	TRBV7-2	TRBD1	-	CASSSGQGRNQPQHF	TGTGCCAGCAGCTCCGGACAGGGAAGAAATCAGCCCCAGCATTTT
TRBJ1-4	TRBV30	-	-	CAWNGLQNRQGEKLFF	TGTGCCTGGAATGGGCTACAGAACCGGCAGGGGGAAAAACTGTTTTTT
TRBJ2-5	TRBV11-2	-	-	CASSLGSLQETQYF	TGTGCCAGCAGCTTAGGCTCGCTCCAAGAGACCCAGTACTTC
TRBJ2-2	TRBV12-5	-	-	CASGLGQNTGELFF	TGTGCTAGTGGCCTCGGACAGAACACCGGGGAGCTGTTTTTT
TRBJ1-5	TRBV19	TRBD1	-	CASSIGRGGQPQHF	TGTGCCAGTAGTATTGGCAGGGGGGGACAGCCCCAGCATTTT
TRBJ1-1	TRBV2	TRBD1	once	CASRADRENTEAFF	TGTGCCAGCAGAGCGGACAGGGAGAACACTGAAGCTTTCTTT
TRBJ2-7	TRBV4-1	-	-	CASSQQTGPSYEQYF	TGCGCCAGCAGCCAACAGACAGGCCCATCCTACGAGCAGTACTTC
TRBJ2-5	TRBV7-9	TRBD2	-	CASSRRLAGGRETQYF	TGTGCCAGCAGTCGTCGACTAGCGGGTGGTCGGGAGACCCAGTACTTC
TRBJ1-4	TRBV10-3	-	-	CAISESEGGEKLFF	TGTGCCATCAGTGAGTCGGAGGGCGGAGAAAAACTGTTTTTT
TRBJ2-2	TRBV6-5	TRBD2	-	CASRLGLAGSGELFF	TGTGCCAGCAGGTTGGGACTAGCGGGATCCGGGGAGCTGTTTTTT
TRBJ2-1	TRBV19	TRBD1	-	CASSTRTGGITYNEQFF	TGTGCCAGTAGTACCCGGACAGGGGGCATTACCTACAATGAGCAGTTCTTC
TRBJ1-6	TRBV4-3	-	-	CASSQDGDSPLHF	TGCGCCAGCAGCCAAGATGGGGATTCACCCCTCCACTTT
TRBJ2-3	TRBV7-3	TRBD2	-	CASSYGLAGVDTQYF	TGTGCCAGCAGCTACGGACTAGCGGGAGTGGATACGCAGTATTTT
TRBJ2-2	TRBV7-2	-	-	CASSFSLGQATGELFF	TGTGCCAGCAGCTTCAGCTTAGGGCAAGCCACCGGGGAGCTGTTTTTT
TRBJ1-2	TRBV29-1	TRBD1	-	CSVGQGAGGYTF	TGCAGCGTGGGACAGGGGGCGGGAGGCTACACCTTC
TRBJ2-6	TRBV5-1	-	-	CASTSGVPSGANVLTF	TGCGCCAGCACCTCAGGGGTCCCCTCTGGGGCCAACGTCCTGACTTTC
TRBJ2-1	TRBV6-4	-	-	CASSDSGQGRDEQFF	TGTGCCAGCAGTGACTCAGGGCAGGGTCGCGATGAGCAGTTCTTC
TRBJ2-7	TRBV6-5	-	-	CASSYTARSYEQYF	TGTGCCAGCAGTTACACAGCGCGGTCCTACGAGCAGTACTTC
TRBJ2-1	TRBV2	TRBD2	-	CASSHLLAGEGNEQFF	TGTGCCAGCAGCCACTTATTAGCGGGAGAAGGCAATGAGCAGTTCTTC
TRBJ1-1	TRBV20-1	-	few	CSASFNEEAFF	TGCAGTGCTAGTTTTAACGAGGAAGCTTTCTTT
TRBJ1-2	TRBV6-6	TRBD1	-	CAITRDSLYGYTF	TGTGCCATTACCCGGGACAGCTTATATGGCTACACCTTC
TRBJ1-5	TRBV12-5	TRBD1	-	CASGLGQAPYSNQPQHF	TGTGCTAGTGGTCTTGGACAGGCGCCTTATAGCAATCAGCCCCAGCATTTT
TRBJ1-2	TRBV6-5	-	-	CASYFYPAFTF	TGTGCCAGCTACTTTTACCCTGCGTTCACCTTC
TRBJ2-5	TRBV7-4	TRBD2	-	CASNPGLAKETQYF	TGTGCCAGCAACCCGGGACTAGCGAAAGAGACCCAGTACTTC
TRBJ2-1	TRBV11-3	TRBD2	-	CASSTSRLAGAAQFF	TGTGCCAGCAGCACGAGCCGACTAGCGGGGGCCGCGCAGTTCTTC
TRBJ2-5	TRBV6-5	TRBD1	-	CASSYSGTGGVETQYF	TGTGCCAGCAGTTACTCCGGGACAGGGGGCGTTGAGACCCAGTACTTC
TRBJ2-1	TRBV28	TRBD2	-	CASSYRTSGLAEQFF	TGTGCCAGCAGTTATAGGACTAGCGGGTTGGCTGAGCAGTTCTTC
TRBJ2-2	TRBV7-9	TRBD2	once	CASSLGLAGNTGELFF	TGTGCCAGCAGCCTCGGACTAGCGGGGAACACCGGGGAGCTGTTTTTT
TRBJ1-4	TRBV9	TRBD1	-	CASSPRGQGGKLFF	TGTGCCAGCAGCCCGAGGGGACAGGGAGGAAAACTGTTTTTT
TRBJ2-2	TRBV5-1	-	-	CASSLAGTYTGELFF	TGCGCCAGCAGCTTGGCAGGGACATACACCGGGGAGCTGTTTTTT
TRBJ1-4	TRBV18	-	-	CASSHRATNEKLFF	TGTGCCAGCTCACACCGGGCAACTAATGAAAAACTGTTTTTT
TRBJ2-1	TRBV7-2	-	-	CASSLDGSSYNEQFF	TGTGCCAGCAGCTTGGACGGGAGCTCCTACAATGAGCAGTTCTTC
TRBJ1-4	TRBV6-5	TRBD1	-	CASSYTHRGWNEKLFF	TGTGCCAGCAGTTACACTCACAGGGGGTGGAATGAAAAACTGTTTTTT
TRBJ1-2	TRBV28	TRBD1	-	CASSLYGTVVPYTF	TGTGCCAGCAGTTTATATGGGACAGTAGTTCCATACACCTTC
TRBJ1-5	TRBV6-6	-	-	CASSSNQPQHF	TGTGCCAGCAGTAGCAATCAGCCCCAGCATTTT
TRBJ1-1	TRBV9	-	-	CASSVGGQNTEAFF	TGTGCCAGCAGCGTGGGGGGACAGAACACTGAAGCTTTCTTT
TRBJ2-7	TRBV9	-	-	CASSALPFSYEQYF	TGTGCCAGCAGCGCCCTCCCTTTCTCCTACGAGCAGTACTTC
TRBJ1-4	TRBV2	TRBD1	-	CASSRYRGEKLFF	TGTGCCAGCAGTCGGTACAGGGGTGAAAAACTGTTTTTT
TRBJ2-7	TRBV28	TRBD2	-	CASSASEAGGSYEQYF	TGTGCCAGCAGTGCATCCGAGGCGGGAGGGTCCTACGAGCAGTACTTC
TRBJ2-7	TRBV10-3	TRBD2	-	CAISGTSGTYEQYF	TGTGCCATCAGTGGTACTAGCGGCACCTACGAGCAGTACTTC
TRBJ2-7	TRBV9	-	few	CASSVDVRGIYEQYF	TGTGCCAGCAGCGTAGATGTCAGGGGCATCTACGAGCAGTACTTC
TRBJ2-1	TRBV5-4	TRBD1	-	CASSLGGTGSKNEQFF	TGTGCCAGCAGCTTGGGAGGGACAGGGAGTAAGAATGAGCAGTTCTTC
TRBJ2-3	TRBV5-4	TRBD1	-	CASSLGQGSTDTQYF	TGTGCCAGCAGCTTGGGACAGGGAAGCACAGATACGCAGTATTTT
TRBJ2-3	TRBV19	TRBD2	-	CASSSGLAGLNTQYF	TGTGCCAGTAGTAGCGGACTAGCGGGTTTAAATACGCAGTATTTT
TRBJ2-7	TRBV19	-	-	CASSIDMGEQYF	TGTGCCAGTAGTATAGATATGGGCGAGCAGTACTTC
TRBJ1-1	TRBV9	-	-	CASSVVSGGGRNTEAFF	TGTGCCAGCAGCGTAGTCAGTGGGGGCGGCAGGAACACTGAAGCTTTCTTT